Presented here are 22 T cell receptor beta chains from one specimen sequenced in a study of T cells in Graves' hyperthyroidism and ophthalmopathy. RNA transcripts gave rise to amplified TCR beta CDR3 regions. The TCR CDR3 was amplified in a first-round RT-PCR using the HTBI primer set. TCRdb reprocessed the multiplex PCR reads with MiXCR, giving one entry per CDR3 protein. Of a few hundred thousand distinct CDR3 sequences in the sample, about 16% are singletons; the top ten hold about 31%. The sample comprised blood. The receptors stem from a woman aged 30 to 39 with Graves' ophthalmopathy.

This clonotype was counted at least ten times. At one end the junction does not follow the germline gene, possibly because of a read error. CDR3 sequence (DNA): TGTGCCAGCAGCTTAGGGGGTGAAGCTTTCTTT. This sequence encodes CASSLGGEAFF. The chain links TRBV12-3 or TRBV12-4 to TRBJ1-1; D is possibly TRBD1 (6 bases). This CDR3 is 11 amino acids long.

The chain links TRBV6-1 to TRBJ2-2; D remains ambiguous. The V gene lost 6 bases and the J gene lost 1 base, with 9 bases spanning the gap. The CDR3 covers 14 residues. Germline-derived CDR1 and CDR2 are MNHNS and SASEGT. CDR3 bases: TGTGCCAGCAGCCTTAACCGGAACACCGGGGAGCTGTTTTTT. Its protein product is CASSLNRNTGELFF.

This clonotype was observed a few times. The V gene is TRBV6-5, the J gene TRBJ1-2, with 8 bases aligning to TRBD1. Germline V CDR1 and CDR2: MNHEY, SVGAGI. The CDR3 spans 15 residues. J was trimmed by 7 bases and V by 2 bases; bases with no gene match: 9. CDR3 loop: CASSYDWTGPGGYTF. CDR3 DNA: TGTGCCAGCAGTTACGATTGGACAGGGCCGGGTGGCTACACCTTC.

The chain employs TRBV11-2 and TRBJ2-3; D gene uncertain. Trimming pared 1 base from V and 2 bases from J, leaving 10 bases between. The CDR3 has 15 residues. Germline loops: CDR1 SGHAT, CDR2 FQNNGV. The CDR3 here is CASSLGTADTDTQYF. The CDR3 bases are TGTGCCAGCAGCTTAGGGACGGCAGACACAGATACGCAGTATTTT.

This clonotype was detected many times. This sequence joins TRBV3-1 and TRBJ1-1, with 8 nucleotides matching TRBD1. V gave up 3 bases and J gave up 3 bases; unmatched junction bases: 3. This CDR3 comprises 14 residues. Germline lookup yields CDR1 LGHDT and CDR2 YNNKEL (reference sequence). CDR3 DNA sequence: TGTGCCAGCAGCCACGGGACAGGTTACACTGAAGCTTTCTTT. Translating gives CASSHGTGYTEAFF.

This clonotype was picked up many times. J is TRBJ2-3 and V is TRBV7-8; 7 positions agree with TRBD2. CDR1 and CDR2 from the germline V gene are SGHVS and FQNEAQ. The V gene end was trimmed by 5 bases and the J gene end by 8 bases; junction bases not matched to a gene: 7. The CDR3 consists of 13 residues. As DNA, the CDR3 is TGTGCCAGCAGCAACCCGACTAGCCCTACGCAGTATTTT. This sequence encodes CASSNPTSPTQYF.

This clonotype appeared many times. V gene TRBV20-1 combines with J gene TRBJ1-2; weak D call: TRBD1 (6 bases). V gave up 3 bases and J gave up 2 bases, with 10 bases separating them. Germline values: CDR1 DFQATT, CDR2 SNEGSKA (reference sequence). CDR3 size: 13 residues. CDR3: CSASGGPNYGYTF. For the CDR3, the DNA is TGCAGTGCTAGCGGGGGGCCAAACTATGGCTACACCTTC.

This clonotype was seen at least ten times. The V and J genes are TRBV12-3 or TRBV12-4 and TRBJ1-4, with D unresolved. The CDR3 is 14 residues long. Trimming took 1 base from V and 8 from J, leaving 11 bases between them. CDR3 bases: TGTGCCAGCAGTTTAGGGGTGAAGCGAGAAAAACTGTTTTTT. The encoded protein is CASSLGVKREKLFF.

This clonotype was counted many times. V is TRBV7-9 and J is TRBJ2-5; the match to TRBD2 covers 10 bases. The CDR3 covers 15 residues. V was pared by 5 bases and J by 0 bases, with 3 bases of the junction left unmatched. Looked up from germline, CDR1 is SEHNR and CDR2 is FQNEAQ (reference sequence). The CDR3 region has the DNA TGTGCCAGCAGCGGCAGCGGGAGGGACCAAGAGACCCAGTACTTC. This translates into CASSGSGRDQETQYF.

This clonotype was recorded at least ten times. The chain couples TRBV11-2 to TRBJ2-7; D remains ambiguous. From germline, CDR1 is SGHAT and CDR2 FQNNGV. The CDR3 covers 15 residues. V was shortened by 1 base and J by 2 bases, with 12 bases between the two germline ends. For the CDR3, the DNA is TGTGCCAGCAGCTTAGTATGTAGAAGAACCTACGAGCAGTACTTC. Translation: CASSLVCRRTYEQYF.

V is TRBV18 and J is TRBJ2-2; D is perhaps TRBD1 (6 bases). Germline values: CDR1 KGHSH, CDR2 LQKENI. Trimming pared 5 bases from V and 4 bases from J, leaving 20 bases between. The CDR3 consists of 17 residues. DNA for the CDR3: TGTGCCAGCTCATCCCGGGACACCAGAATCACCACCGGGGAGCTGTTTTTT. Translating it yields CASSSRDTRITTGELFF.

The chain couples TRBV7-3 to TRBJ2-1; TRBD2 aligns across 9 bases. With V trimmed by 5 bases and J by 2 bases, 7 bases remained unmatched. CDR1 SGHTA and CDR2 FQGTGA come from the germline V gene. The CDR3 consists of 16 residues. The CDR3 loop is CASSLPAGGAYNEQFF. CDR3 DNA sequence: TGTGCCAGCAGCCTACCAGCGGGAGGAGCCTACAATGAGCAGTTCTTC.

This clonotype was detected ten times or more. The CDR3 bases are TGTGCCAGCAGTCTGGGACAGGGATCACTTCATGGCTACACCTTC. This gives the protein CASSLGQGSLHGYTF. The chain employs TRBV28 and TRBJ1-2; TRBD1 agrees at 9 bases. CDR3 size: 15 residues. The germline gives CDR1 MDHEN, CDR2 SYDVKM. V lost 5 bases and J lost 6; bases outside the gene matches: 10.

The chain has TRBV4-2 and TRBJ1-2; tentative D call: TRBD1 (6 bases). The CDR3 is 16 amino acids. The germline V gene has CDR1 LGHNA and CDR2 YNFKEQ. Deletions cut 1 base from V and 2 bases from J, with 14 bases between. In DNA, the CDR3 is TGTGCCAGCAGCCAAGTTGGGGGGCGACAGAACTATGGCTACACCTTC. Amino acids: CASSQVGGRQNYGYTF.

The CDR3 here is CASSEEIAKNIQYF. The CDR3 DNA sequence: TGTGCCAGCAGTGAAGAGATAGCCAAAAACATTCAGTACTTC. The V call is TRBV12-3 or TRBV12-4, the J call TRBJ2-4; D is ambiguous. The length of the CDR3 is 14 residues. Trimming left V 5 bases short and J 0 bases short, with 8 bases between.

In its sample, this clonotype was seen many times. CDR3 sequence: CASSHFYDTEAFF. The CDR3 coding sequence is TGTGCCAGCAGCCATTTCTATGACACTGAAGCTTTCTTT. The rearrangement joins TRBV3-1 to TRBJ1-1, with no clear D. The germline gives CDR1 LGHDT, CDR2 YNNKEL (reference sequence). Trimming stripped 3 bases from V and 3 bases from J, with 8 bases between. The CDR3 sequence is 13 residues long. The full variable domain, its missing parts supplied by reference TRBV3-1 and TRBJ1-1, is DTAVSQTPKYLVTQMGNDKSIKCEQNLGHDTMYWYKQDSKKFLKIMFSYNNKELIINETVPNRFSPKSPDKAHLNLHINSLELGDSAVYFCASSHFYDTEAFFGQGTRLTVV.

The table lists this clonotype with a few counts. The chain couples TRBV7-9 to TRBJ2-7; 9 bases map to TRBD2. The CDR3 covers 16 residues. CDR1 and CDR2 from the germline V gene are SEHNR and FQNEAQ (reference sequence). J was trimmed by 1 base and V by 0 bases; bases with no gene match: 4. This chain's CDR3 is CASSLALAGISYEQYF. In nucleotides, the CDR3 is TGTGCCAGCAGCTTAGCGCTAGCGGGAATTTCCTACGAGCAGTACTTC.

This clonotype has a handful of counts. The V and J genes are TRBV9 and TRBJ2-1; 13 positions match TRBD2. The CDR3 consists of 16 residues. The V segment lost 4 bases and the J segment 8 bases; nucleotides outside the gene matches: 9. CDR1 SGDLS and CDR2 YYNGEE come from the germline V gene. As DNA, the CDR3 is TGTGCCAGCAGCCCTAAGGGGACTAGCGGGATGGATGAGCAGTTCTTC. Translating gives CASSPKGTSGMDEQFF.

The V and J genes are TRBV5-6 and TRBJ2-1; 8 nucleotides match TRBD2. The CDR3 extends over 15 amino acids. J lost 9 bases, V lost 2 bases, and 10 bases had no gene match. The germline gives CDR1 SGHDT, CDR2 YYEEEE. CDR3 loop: CASSFQLAEAPEQFF. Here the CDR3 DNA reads TGTGCCAGCAGCTTTCAACTAGCGGAGGCCCCTGAGCAGTTCTTC.

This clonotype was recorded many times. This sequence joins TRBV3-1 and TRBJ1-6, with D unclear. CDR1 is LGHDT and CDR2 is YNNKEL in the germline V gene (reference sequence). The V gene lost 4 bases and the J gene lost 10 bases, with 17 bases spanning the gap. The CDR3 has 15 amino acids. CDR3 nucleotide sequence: TGTGCCAGCAGCCCCAGCGGAGGGAGGTTCTCACCCCTCCACTTT. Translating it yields CASSPSGGRFSPLHF.

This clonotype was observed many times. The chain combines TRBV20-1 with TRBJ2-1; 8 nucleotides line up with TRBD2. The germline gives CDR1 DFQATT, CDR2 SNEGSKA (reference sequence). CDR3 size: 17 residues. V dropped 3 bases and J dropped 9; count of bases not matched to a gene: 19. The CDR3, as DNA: TGCAGTGCTAGGTCCGATATAGCCGGGACTAGTGGCAGTGAGCAGTTCTTC. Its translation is CSARSDIAGTSGSEQFF.

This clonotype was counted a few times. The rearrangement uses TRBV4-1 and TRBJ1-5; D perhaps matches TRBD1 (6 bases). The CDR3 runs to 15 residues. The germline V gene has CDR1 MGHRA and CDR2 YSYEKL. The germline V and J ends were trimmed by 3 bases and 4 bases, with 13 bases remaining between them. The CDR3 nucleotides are TGCGCCAGCAGCCAGGGGACACTTAGTAATCAGCCCCAGCATTTT. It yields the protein CASSQGTLSNQPQHF.